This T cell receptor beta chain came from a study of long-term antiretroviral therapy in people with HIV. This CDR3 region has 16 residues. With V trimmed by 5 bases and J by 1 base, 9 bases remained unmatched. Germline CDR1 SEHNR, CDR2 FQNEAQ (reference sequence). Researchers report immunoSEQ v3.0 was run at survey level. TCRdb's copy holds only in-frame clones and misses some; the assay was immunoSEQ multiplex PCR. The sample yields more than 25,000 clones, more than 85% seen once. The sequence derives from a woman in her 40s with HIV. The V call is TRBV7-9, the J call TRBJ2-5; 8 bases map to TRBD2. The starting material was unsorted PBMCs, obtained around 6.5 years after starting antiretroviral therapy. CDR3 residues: CASSPPHSGAQETQYF. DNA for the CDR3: TGTGCCAGCAGCCCGCCGCATAGCGGGGCCCAAGAGACCCAGTACTTC.